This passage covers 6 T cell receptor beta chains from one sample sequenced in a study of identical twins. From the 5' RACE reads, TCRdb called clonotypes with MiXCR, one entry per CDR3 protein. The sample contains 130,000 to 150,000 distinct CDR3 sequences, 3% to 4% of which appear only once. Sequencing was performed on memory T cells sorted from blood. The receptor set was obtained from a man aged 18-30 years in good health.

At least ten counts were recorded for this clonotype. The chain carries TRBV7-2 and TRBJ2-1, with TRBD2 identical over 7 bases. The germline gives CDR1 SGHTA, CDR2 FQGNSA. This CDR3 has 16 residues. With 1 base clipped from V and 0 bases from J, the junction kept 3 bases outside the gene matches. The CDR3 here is CASSLVGGGSYNEQFF. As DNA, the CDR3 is TGTGCCAGCAGCTTAGTGGGGGGGGGCTCCTACAATGAGCAGTTCTTC.

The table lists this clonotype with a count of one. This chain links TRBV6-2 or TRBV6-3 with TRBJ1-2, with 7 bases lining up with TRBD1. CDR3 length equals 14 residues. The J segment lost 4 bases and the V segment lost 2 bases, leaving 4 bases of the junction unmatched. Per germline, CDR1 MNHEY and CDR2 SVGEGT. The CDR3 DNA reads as TGTGCCAGCAGTTACAAGACAGGGAGCTATGGCTACACCTTC. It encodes CASSYKTGSYGYTF.

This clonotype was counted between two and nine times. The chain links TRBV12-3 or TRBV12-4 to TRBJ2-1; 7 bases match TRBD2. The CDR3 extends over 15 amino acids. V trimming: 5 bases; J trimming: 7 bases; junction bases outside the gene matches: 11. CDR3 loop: CASSPPDGGSNEQFF. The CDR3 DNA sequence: TGTGCCAGCAGTCCGCCGGATGGCGGGAGTAATGAGCAGTTCTTC.

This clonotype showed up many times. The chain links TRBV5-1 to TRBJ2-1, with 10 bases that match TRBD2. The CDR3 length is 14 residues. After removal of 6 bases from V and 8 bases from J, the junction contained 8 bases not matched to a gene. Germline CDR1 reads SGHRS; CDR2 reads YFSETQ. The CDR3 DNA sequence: TGCGCCAGCATCCCTAGCGGGAGAGGGGATGAGCAGTTCTTC. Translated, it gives CASIPSGRGDEQFF.

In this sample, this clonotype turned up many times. The CDR3 bases are TGTGCCAGCAGTCGACAGGGGACCTACAATGAGCAGTTCTTC. As protein: CASSRQGTYNEQFF. J is TRBJ2-1 and V is TRBV6-1; 8 bases map to TRBD1. CDR3 length: 14 amino acids. Trimming cost V 5 bases and J 2 bases; bases outside gene matches: 2. Germline values: CDR1 MNHNS, CDR2 SASEGT.

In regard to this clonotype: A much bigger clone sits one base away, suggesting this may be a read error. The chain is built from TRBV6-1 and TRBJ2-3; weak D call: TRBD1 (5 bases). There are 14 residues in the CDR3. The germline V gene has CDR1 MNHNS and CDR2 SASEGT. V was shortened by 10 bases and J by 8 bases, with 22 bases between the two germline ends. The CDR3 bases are TGTGCCACCAGCCAGTCCAGGGATCACGGTACGCAGTATTTT. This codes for CATSQSRDHGTQYF.